The sample holds a few counts of the clone carrying this T cell receptor (beta chain). The data stem from a study of T-cell reconstitution after alpha-beta-depleted transplantation in children. Germline CDR1 and CDR2: KGHDR and SFDVKD. Trimming removed 1 base at V and 5 bases at J, with 2 bases between. This CDR3 is 12 amino acids long. Preparation of the TCRbeta library used unique molecular identifiers. TCRdb reprocessed the PCR reads via MiXCR and lists one record per CDR3 protein. The sample includes approximately 400,000 distinct CDR3 sequences, roughly 10% of them seen just once. This specimen was PBMCs from the stem cell graft donor, taken from the stem cell graft. The V gene is TRBV24-1, the J gene TRBJ2-1, with D uncertain. This TCR was sampled from a human donor who donated a stem cell graft to a child with acute myeloid leukemia. The CDR3 coding sequence is TGTGCCACCAGTGATTTTCACAATGAGCAGTTCTTC. Protein: CATSDFHNEQFF.